This is a list of T cell receptor beta chains from one sample in a study of response to subunit inactivated influenza vaccine. Using its own MiXCR run on the RT-PCR reads, TCRdb lists one record per CDR3 protein. The repertoire holds more than 550,000 distinct CDR3 sequences, with about 11% as singletons. These same records also appear under a second study, on T cells expressing NK-cell markers.

The input for sequencing was PBMCs from blood, taken on the day of vaccination. These receptors all come from a man aged 45-60 years who received an inactivated influenza vaccine. Each CDR3 is given with its conserved first and last residue. A D gene is named only where the DNA matches it firmly. Clone size appears in some rows only: once, few, many, or a class for an expanded clone.

V gene	clone size	D gene	J gene	CDR3 DNA	CDR3 protein
TRBV12-3/TRBV12-4	many	TRBD1	TRBJ2-1	TGTGCCAGCAGTAAAACAGGGGGTGGGTATGAGCAGTTCTTC	CASSKTGGGYEQFF
TRBV19	.	TRBD2	TRBJ2-7	TGTGCCAGTAGTATATCAGCGGGGGAATACGAGCAGTACTTC	CASSISAGEYEQYF
TRBV28	few	.	TRBJ2-1	TGTGCCAGCAGCCCCATGGACTTGCTAACCTCCTACAATGAGCAGTTCTTC	CASSPMDLLTSYNEQFF
TRBV7-6	once	.	TRBJ2-5	TGTGCCAGCAGTCTTAGTACGGGGGTGGCCCAAGAGACCCAGTACTTC	CASSLSTGVAQETQYF
TRBV7-9	few	.	TRBJ1-2	TGTGCCAGCAGCACGCCTGACCCTAACTATGGCTACACCTTC	CASSTPDPNYGYTF
TRBV11-2	few	TRBD2	TRBJ2-3	TGTGCCAGCAGCCCTACTAGCGGGGGGGTAGATACGCAGTATTTT	CASSPTSGGVDTQYF
TRBV18	.	TRBD1	TRBJ2-7	TGTGCCAGCTCACCATCAGGAACAGGGGGCCCCTACGAGCAGTACTTC	CASSPSGTGGPYEQYF
TRBV11-2	few	.	TRBJ2-3	TGTGCCAGCAGCTTAGCATCGCGGGTACGCGCAGATACGCAGTATTTT	CASSLASRVRADTQYF
TRBV5-1	.	.	TRBJ2-1	TGCGCCAGCAGTTTTGAAGGGACATCGATCAATGAGCAGTTCTTC	CASSFEGTSINEQFF
TRBV12-3/TRBV12-4	.	.	TRBJ1-1	TGTGCCAGCAGGCTCGCGGGGGGGCACACTGAAGCTTTCTTT	CASRLAGGHTEAFF
TRBV20-1	few	.	TRBJ2-3	TGCAGTGCTTCAAGGGGGGGGCGAACAGATACGCAGTATTTT	CSASRGGRTDTQYF
TRBV6-2/TRBV6-3	few	TRBD1	TRBJ2-7	TGTGCCAGCAGTGTGACAGGGGTCTACGAGCAGTACTTC	CASSVTGVYEQYF
TRBV7-9	.	TRBD1	TRBJ2-7	TGTGCCAGCAGCTCAACCGCCGGGACAGGGGTAGGCGAGCAGTACTTC	CASSSTAGTGVGEQYF
TRBV12-3/TRBV12-4	many	.	TRBJ1-6	TGTGCCAGCAGTTCAGGGGATAATTCACCCCTCCACTTT	CASSSGDNSPLHF
TRBV12-3/TRBV12-4	few	.	TRBJ2-1	TGTGCCAGCAGTGCCTTGGGGGCCTCTCTCAATGAGCAGTTCTTC	CASSALGASLNEQFF
TRBV20-1	many	.	TRBJ2-5	TGCAGTGCTAGAGGGGGCCCGCGCCAAGAGACCCAGTACTTC	CSARGGPRQETQYF
TRBV28	few	TRBD1	TRBJ1-2	TGTGCCAGCAGTCATGGGACAGGGGGAAACTATGGCTACACCTTC	CASSHGTGGNYGYTF
TRBV30	few	.	TRBJ2-6	TGTGCCTGGAGTTTAAGCTCTGGGGCCAACGTCCTGACTTTC	CAWSLSSGANVLTF
TRBV5-1	.	.	TRBJ2-3	TGCGCCAGCAGGCCGGAGATGGGGCCAGTTACGCAGTATTTT	CASRPEMGPVTQYF
TRBV15	few	TRBD2	TRBJ2-5	TGTGCCACCAGCAAGGGACTAGCGGGAAGCCAAGAGACCCAGTACTTC	CATSKGLAGSQETQYF
TRBV7-8	many	TRBD1	TRBJ1-2	TGTGCCAGCAGCTTAGCAGGGGGCGGTGGCTACACCTTC	CASSLAGGGGYTF